This T cell receptor (beta chain) was identified during a study of blood T cell repertoires in COVID-19. Between the trimmed V and J ends, which lost 6 bases and 0 bases, there was a span of 21 bases. The CDR3 length is 18 residues. The V gene's germline CDR1 is MGHRA and CDR2 YSYEKL. Clones were read by immunoSEQ multiplex PCR, and TCRdb kept only the in-frame ones, dropping some. Of more than 200,000 clones listed, about 88% were seen once; the top ten hold around 2%. The V call is TRBV4-1, the J call TRBJ1-3; D possibly corresponds to TRBD1 (5 bases). The sequencing input was peripheral blood. The clonotype comes from a middle-aged woman who had recovered from COVID-19. The CDR3 region is CASRDLGAREASGNTIYF. The DNA for the CDR3 is TGCGCCAGCAGAGACTTAGGGGCCAGGGAGGCCTCTGGAAACACCATATATTTT.